These 12 T cell receptor beta chains came from one sample sequenced in a study of T-cell memory formation after mild COVID-19. One entry per CDR3 protein, called by TCRdb with MiXCR from the 5' RACE reads. Of 300,000 to 350,000 distinct CDR3 sequences in the sample, just under 20% were seen once. Sequencing was done on a sample of PBMCs or a T cell subset sorted from them (not recorded which). The receptors originated from a young man who had mild COVID-19 (a few samples of this study predate the infection). Cell type and time point are not known.

This clonotype showed up just once. This rearrangement joins TRBV2 to TRBJ1-1; 7 bases map to TRBD1. CDR3 length equals 14 residues. Per germline, CDR1 SNHLY and CDR2 FYNNEI. V shed 6 bases and J 2 bases; nucleotides not matched to a gene: 6. CDR3 sequence reads: CASRGQILNTEAFF. The CDR3 region has the DNA TGTGCCAGCAGGGGACAGATTCTTAACACTGAAGCTTTCTTT.

This clonotype was seen a handful of times. This chain joins TRBV7-2 and TRBJ2-3; 8 bases fit TRBD2. The CDR3 totals 14 residues. From germline, CDR1 is SGHTA and CDR2 FQGNSA. With V trimmed by 6 bases and J by 5 bases, 7 bases remained unmatched. The CDR3 region is CASSQPGGVDTQYF. In DNA, the CDR3 is TGTGCCAGCAGTCAGCCGGGAGGGGTAGATACGCAGTATTTT.

In this sample, this clonotype turned up a few times. The chain joins TRBV11-1 to TRBJ2-3, with D perhaps matching TRBD2 (7 bases). This CDR3 is built from 16 residues. Trimming took 5 bases from V and 0 from J, leaving 15 bases between them. Germline V gives CDR1 SGHAT, CDR2 FQDESV (reference sequence). DNA of the CDR3: TGTGCCAGCAGCCGACTCCGGGGGGCTAGCACAGATACGCAGTATTTT. Protein sequence: CASSRLRGASTDTQYF.

This clonotype was detected ten times or more. The V gene is TRBV12-3 or TRBV12-4, the J gene TRBJ2-7, with TRBD2 identical over 7 bases. The CDR3 covers 15 residues. With 3 bases clipped from V and 6 bases from J, the junction kept 11 bases outside the gene matches. CDR3 nucleotides: TGTGCCAGCAGTTTGCGCTCGGGGGGACGGGGCGAGCAGTACGTC. Translating gives CASSLRSGGRGEQYV.

This clonotype was counted between two and nine times. This chain joins TRBV28 and TRBJ1-2; TRBD1 matches at 9 bases. CDR1 is MDHEN, CDR2 SYDVKM, per germline. The CDR3 spans 14 residues. Trimming cost V 6 bases and J 3 bases; bases outside gene matches: 5. The CDR3, as DNA: TGTGCCAGCAGCTACAGGGGGCGGTACTATGGCTACACCTTC. Encoded protein: CASSYRGRYYGYTF.

The V and J genes are TRBV9 and TRBJ2-2; possible D gene TRBD1, 6 bases. Germline V lookup: CDR1 SGDLS, CDR2 YYNGEE. The CDR3 has 15 amino acids. Trimming pared 0 bases from V and 2 bases from J, leaving 8 bases between. Written as DNA, the CDR3 is TGTGCCAGCAGCGTAGAGGGACACAACACCGGGGAGCTGTTTTTT. This codes for CASSVEGHNTGELFF.

In this sample, this clonotype turned up many times. For the CDR3, the DNA is TGTGCCAGTAGGACGGGAGGGGGCAACACCGGGGAGCTGTTTTTT. This encodes CASRTGGGNTGELFF. V is TRBV19 and J is TRBJ2-2; D possibly corresponds to TRBD2 (8 bases). The CDR3 is 15 amino acids. V gave up 6 bases and J gave up 2 bases, with 13 bases separating them. CDR1 LNHDA and CDR2 SQIVND come from the germline V gene (reference sequence).

This clonotype has just a few counts. The chain has TRBV5-1 and TRBJ2-6; D gene ambiguous. Germline CDR1 and CDR2: SGHRS and YFSETQ. V was clipped by 6 bases and J by 0 bases, with 7 bases between them. The CDR3 contains 14 residues. CDR3 in amino acids: CASMDGSGANVLTF. The CDR3 DNA reads as TGCGCCAGCATGGACGGCTCTGGGGCCAACGTCCTGACTTTC.

The chain carries TRBV7-2 and TRBJ2-7, with a tentative D call TRBD2 (6 bases). CDR3 length: 14 amino acids. The V end was cut by 2 bases, the J end by 2 bases, with 10 bases between. Germline CDR1 is SGHTA and CDR2 is FQGNSA. CDR3 amino acids: CASSLTRGPYEQYF. The CDR3 coding sequence is TGTGCCAGCAGCTTAACGCGGGGCCCCTACGAGCAGTACTTC.

The rearrangement joins TRBV6-6 to TRBJ2-7; D could derive from TRBD1 or TRBD2 (5 bases each). The V end lost 6 bases, the J end lost 3 bases, and 18 bases lay between the germline ends. CDR1 and CDR2 from the germline V gene are MNHNY and SVGAGI (reference sequence). The CDR3 totals 15 residues. CDR3 in amino acids: CASSRHGTERYEQYF. Written as DNA, the CDR3 is TGTGCCAGCAGCCGTCATGGGACGGAACGCTACGAGCAGTACTTC.

The chain uses TRBV5-1 and TRBJ2-7; no clear D. The V gene's germline CDR1 is SGHRS and CDR2 YFSETQ. This CDR3 comprises 11 residues. The V end was cut by 3 bases, the J end by 3 bases, with 4 bases between. CDR3 sequence (DNA): TGCGCCAGCAGCTCCGTCTACGAGCAGTACTTC. Translated, it gives CASSSVYEQYF. The full variable domain, completed using reference TRBV5-1 and TRBJ2-7, is KAGVTQTPRYLIKTRGQQVTLSCSPISGHRSVSWYQQTPGQGLQFLFEYFSETQRNKGNFPGRFSGRQFSNSRSEMNVSTLELGDSALYLCASSSVYEQYFGPGTRLTVT.

The chain carries TRBV5-5 and TRBJ2-2; 11 bases agree with TRBD2. CDR1 and CDR2 from the germline V gene are SGHKS and YYEKEE (reference sequence). The V segment lost 6 bases and the J segment 6 bases; nucleotides outside the gene matches: 13. This CDR3 has 17 residues. CDR3 protein: CASIGLAGGTLAGELFF. In DNA form, the CDR3 reads TGTGCCAGCATCGGACTAGCGGGTGGGACGTTGGCCGGGGAGCTGTTTTTT.